What follows describes a single TCR beta chain. Its target is unknown. Sequence at one end of the junction differs from germline and may be a read error. These data come from a study of post-analysis software for immune sequencing data. Whole-study results and caveats: In patients, TRBV5-6, TRBV5-1 and TRBV20-1 belonged to five or six TRBV segments found more frequently than in controls.

The CDR3 is 13 amino acids. Looked up from germline, CDR1 is SNHLY and CDR2 is FYNNEI. Unique molecular identifiers had been added to the TCR beta cDNA libraries. MiXCR, applied by TCRdb to the PCR reads, yields one record per CDR3 protein. The table shows about 430,000 distinct CDR3 sequences, with approximately 37% occurring only once. The sequencing sample was made of blood. The clonotype originates from a girl under 10 years old with multiple sclerosis. The rearrangement uses TRBV2 and TRBJ1-6; D not certain. The CDR3 DNA is TGTGCCAGCAGTGCAACAGAGAATTCACCCCCCCACTTT. Residues: CASSATENSPPHF.